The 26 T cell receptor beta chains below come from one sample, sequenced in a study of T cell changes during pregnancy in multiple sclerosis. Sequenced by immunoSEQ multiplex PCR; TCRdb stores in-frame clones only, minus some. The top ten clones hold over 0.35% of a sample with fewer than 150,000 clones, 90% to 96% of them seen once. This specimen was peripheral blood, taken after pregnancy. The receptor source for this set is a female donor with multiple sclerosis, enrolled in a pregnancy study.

The CDR3 here is CASSSHLLTGVAKNIQYF. CDR3 nucleotides: TGTGCCAGCAGTTCCCACCTCCTAACGGGAGTGGCCAAAAACATTCAGTACTTC. The chain links TRBV27 to TRBJ2-4, with D possibly matching TRBD2 (6 bases). The germline gives CDR1 MNHEY, CDR2 SMNVEV (reference sequence). The V gene lost 4 bases and the J gene lost 1 base, with 20 bases spanning the gap. The CDR3 extends over 18 amino acids.

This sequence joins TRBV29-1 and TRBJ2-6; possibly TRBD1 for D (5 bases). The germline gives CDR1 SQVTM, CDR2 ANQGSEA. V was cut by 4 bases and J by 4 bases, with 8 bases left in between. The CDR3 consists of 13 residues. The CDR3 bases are TGCAGCGTTGGGGGCCCGGGGGCCAACGTCCTGACTTTC. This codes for CSVGGPGANVLTF.

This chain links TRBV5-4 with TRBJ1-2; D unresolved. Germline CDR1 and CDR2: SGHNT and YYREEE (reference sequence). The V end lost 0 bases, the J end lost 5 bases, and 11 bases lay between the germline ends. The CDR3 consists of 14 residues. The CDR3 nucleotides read TGTGCCAGCAGCTTGGACGGGAGAACGTATGGCTACACCTTC. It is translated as CASSLDGRTYGYTF.

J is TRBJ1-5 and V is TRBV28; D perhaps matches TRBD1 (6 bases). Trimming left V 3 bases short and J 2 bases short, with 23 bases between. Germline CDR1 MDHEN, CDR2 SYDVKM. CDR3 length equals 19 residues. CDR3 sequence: CASSFLRGGPGYRNQPQHF. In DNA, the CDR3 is TGTGCCAGCAGTTTCCTCAGGGGTGGGCCCGGGTATCGCAATCAGCCCCAGCATTTT.

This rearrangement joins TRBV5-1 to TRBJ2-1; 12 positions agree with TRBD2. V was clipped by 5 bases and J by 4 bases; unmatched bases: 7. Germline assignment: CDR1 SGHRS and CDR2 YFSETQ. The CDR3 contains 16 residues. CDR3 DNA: TGCGCCAGCAGGGGGGGAACTAGCGGGAGGTACAATGAGCAGTTCTTC. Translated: CASRGGTSGRYNEQFF.

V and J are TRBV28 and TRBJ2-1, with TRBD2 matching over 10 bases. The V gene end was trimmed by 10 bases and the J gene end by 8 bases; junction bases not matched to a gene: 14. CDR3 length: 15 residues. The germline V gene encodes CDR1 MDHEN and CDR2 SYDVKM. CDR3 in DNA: TGTGCCATATGTCCCAGCGGGAGGGACGGACATGAGCAGTTCTTC. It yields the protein CAICPSGRDGHEQFF.

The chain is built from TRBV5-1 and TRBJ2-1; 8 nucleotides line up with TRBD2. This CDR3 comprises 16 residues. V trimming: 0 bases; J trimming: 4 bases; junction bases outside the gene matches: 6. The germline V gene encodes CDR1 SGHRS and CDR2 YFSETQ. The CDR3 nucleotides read TGCGCCAGCAGCTTGGGGGCGGGAGGAGCTTACAATGAGCAGTTCTTC. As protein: CASSLGAGGAYNEQFF.

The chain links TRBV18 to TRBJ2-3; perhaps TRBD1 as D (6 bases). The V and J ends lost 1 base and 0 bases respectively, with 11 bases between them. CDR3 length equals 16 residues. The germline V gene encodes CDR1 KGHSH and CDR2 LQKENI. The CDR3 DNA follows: TGTGCCAGCTCACCACGGCAGGGGCCGAGCACAGATACGCAGTATTTT. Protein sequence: CASSPRQGPSTDTQYF.

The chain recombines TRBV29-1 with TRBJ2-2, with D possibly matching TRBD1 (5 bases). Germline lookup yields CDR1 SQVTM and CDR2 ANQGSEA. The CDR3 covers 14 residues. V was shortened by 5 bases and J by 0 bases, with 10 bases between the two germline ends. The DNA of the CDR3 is TGCAGCGTTCAACAGGTAGCGAACACCGGGGAGCTGTTTTTT. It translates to CSVQQVANTGELFF.

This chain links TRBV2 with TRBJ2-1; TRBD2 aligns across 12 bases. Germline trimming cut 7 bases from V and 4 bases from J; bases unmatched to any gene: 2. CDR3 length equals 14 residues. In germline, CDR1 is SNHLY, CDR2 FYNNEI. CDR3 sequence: CASTGTSGYNEQFF. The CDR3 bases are TGTGCCAGCACTGGGACTAGCGGGTACAATGAGCAGTTCTTC.

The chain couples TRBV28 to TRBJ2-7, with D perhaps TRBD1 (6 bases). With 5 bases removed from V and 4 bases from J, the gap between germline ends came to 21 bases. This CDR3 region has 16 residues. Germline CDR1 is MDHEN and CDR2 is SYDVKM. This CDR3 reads CASSGEVMPRGYEQYF. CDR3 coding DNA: TGTGCCAGCAGTGGGGAAGTGATGCCGAGGGGGTACGAGCAGTACTTC. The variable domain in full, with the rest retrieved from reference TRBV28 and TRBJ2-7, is DVKVTQSSRYLVKRTGEKVFLECVQDMDHENMFWYRQDPGLGLRLIYFSYDVKMKEKGDIPEGYSVSREKKERFSLILESASTNQTSMYLCASSGEVMPRGYEQYFGPGTRLTVT.

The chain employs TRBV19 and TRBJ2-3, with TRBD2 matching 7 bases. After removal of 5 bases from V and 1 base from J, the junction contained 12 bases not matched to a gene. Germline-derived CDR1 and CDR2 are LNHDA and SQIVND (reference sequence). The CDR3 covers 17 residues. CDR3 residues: CASSVPLAGVGTDTQYF. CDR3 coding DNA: TGTGCCAGTAGTGTCCCGTTGGCGGGAGTGGGCACAGATACGCAGTATTTT.

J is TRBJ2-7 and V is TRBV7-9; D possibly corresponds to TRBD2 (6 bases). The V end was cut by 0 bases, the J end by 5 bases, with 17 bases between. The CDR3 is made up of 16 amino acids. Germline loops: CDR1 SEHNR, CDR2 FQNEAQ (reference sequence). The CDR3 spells CASSLAPSVASDEQYF. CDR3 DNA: TGTGCCAGCAGCTTAGCCCCTAGCGTAGCCTCGGACGAGCAGTACTTC.

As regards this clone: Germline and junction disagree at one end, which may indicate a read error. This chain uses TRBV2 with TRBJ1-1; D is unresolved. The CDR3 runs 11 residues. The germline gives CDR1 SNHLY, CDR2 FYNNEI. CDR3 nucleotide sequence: TGTGCCAGCAGGGAAAACAGTGAAGCTTTCTTT. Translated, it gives CASRENSEAFF.

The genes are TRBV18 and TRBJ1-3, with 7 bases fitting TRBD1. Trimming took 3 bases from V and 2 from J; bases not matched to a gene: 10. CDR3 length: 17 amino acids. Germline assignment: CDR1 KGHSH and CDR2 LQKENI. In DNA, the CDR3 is TGTGCCAGCTCACCGAGAGCTCTCGGGACAGCTGGAAACACCATATATTTT. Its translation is CASSPRALGTAGNTIYF.

The DNA of the CDR3 is TGTGCCAGCAGCGTACTAGACTGGGGGCCAGATACGCAGTATTTT. Translated: CASSVLDWGPDTQYF. This sequence joins TRBV9 and TRBJ2-3; possibly TRBD1 for D (6 bases). This CDR3 has 15 residues. In germline, CDR1 is SGDLS, CDR2 YYNGEE. Trimming took off 1 base at V and 4 bases at J, with 13 bases between the two ends.

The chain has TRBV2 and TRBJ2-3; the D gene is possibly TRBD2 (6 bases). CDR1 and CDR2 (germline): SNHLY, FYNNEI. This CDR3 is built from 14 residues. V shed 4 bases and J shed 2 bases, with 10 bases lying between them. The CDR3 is CASSAGTLTDTQYF. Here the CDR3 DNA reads TGTGCCAGCAGTGCCGGGACTCTCACAGATACGCAGTATTTT.

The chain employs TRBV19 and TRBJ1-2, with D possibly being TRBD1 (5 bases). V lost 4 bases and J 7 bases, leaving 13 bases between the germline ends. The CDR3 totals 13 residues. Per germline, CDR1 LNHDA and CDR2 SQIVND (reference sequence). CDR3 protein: CASSNRGKRGYTF. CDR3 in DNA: TGTGCCAGTAGTAACCGGGGGAAACGTGGCTACACCTTC.

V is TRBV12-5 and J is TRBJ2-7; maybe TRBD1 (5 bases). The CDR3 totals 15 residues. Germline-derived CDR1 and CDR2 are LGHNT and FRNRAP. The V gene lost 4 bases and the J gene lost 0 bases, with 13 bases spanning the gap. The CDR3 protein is CASGSQGPYSYEQYF. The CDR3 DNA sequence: TGTGCTAGTGGTTCCCAGGGTCCCTACTCCTACGAGCAGTACTTC. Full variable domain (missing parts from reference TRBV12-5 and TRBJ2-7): DARVTQTPRHKVTEMGQEVTMRCQPILGHNTVFWYRQTMMQGLELLAYFRNRAPLDDSGMPKDRFSAEMPDATLATLKIQPSEPRDSAVYFCASGSQGPYSYEQYFGPGTRLTVT.

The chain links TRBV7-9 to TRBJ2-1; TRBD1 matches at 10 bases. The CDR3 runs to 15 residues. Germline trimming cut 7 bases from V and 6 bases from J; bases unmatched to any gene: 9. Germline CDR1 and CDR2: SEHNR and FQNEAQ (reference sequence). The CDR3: CASTTHGTGVNEQFF. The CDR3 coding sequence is TGTGCCAGCACCACCCACGGGACAGGGGTCAATGAGCAGTTCTTC.

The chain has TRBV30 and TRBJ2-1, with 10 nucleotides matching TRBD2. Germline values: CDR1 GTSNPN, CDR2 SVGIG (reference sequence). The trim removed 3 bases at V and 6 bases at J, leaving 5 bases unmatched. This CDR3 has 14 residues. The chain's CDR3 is CAWSRAGGFNEQFF. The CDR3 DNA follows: TGTGCCTGGAGCCGAGCGGGAGGGTTCAATGAGCAGTTCTTC. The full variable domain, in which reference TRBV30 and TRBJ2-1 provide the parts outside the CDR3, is SQTIHQWPATLVQPVGSPLSLECTVEGTSNPNLYWYRQAAGRGLQLLFYSVGIGQISSEVPQNLSASRPQDRQFILSSKKLLLSDSGFYLCAWSRAGGFNEQFFGPGTRLTVL.

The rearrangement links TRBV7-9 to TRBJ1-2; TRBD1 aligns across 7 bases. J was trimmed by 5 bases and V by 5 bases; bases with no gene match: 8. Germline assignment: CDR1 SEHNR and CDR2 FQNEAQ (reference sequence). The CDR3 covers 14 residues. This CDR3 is CASSGLGQTYGYTF. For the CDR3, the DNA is TGTGCCAGCAGCGGCTTGGGACAGACTTATGGCTACACCTTC.

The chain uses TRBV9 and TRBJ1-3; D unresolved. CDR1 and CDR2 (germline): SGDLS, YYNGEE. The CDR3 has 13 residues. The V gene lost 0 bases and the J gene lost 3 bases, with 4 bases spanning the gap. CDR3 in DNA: TGTGCCAGCAGCGTAGGCGGTGGAAACACCATATATTTT. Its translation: CASSVGGGNTIYF.

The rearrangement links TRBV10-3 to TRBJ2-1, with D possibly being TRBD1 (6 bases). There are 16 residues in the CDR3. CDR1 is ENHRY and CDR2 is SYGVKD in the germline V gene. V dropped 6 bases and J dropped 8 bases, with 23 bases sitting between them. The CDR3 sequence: CAISLPQGSLRDEQFF. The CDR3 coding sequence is TGTGCCATCAGCCTCCCACAGGGTAGCCTTAGAGATGAGCAGTTCTTC.

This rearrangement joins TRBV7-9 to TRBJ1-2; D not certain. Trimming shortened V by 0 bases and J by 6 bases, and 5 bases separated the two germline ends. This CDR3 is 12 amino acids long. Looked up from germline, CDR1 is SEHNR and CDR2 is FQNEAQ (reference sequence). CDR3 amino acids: CASSLARDGYTF. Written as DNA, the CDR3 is TGTGCCAGCAGCTTAGCGCGGGATGGCTACACCTTC. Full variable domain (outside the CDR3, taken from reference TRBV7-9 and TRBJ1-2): DTGVSQNPRHKITKRGQNVTFRCDPISEHNRLYWYRQTLGQGPEFLTYFQNEAQLEKSRLLSDRFSAERPKGSFSTLEIQRTEQGDSAMYLCASSLARDGYTFGSGTRLTVV.

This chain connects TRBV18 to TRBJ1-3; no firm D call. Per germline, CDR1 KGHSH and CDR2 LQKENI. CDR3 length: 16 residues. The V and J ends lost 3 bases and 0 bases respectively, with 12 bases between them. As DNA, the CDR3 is TGTGCCAGCTCACCTGAGACGGGAAGCTCTGGAAACACCATATATTTT. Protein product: CASSPETGSSGNTIYF.